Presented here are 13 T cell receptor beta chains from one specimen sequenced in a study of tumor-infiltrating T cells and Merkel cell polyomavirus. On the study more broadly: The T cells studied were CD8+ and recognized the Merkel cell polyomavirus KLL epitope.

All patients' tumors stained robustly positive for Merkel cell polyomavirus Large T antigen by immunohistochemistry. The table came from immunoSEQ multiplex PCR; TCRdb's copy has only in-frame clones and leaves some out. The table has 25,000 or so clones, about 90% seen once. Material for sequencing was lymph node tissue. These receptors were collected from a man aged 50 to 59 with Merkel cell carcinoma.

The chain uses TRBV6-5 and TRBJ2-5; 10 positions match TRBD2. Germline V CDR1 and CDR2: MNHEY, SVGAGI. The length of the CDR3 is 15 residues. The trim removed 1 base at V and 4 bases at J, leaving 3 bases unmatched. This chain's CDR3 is CASSYYQREGETQYF. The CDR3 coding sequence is TGTGCCAGCAGTTACTATCAGCGGGAGGGAGAGACCCAGTACTTC.

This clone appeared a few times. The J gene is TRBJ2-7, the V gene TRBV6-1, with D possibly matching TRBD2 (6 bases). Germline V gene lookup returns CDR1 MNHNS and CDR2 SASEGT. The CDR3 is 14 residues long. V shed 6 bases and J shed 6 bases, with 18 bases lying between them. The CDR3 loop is CASRTGLQAIEQYF. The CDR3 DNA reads TGTGCCAGCAGGACGGGACTGCAGGCCATCGAGCAGTACTTC.

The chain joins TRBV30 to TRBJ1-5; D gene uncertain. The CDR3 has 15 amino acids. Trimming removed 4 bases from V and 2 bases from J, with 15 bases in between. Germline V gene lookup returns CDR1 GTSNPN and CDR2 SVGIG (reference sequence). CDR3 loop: CAWNSGAGGNQPQHF. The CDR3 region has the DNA TGTGCCTGGAACTCGGGAGCAGGTGGCAATCAGCCCCAGCATTTT.

As DNA, the CDR3 is TGCGCCAGCAGCTTGGACTCATTCTCCTACGAGCAGTACTTC. It codes for CASSLDSFSYEQYF. The chain couples TRBV5-1 to TRBJ2-7; D is ambiguous. V lost 0 bases, J lost 0 bases, and 7 bases lay in between. The CDR3 length is 14 residues. The germline gives CDR1 SGHRS, CDR2 YFSETQ.

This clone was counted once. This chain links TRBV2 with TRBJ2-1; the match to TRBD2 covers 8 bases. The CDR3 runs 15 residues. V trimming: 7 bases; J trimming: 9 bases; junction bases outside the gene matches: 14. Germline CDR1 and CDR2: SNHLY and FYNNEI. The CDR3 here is CASTIFGSGNVEQFF. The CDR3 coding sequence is TGTGCCAGCACTATTTTTGGTAGCGGGAATGTTGAGCAGTTCTTC.

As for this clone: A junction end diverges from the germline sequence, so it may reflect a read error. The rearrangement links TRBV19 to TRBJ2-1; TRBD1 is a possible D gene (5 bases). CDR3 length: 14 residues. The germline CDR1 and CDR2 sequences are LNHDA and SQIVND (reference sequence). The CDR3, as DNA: TGTGCCAGTAGTTGGGGCAGAACCTACAGTGAGCAGTTCTTC. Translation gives CASSWGRTYSEQFF.

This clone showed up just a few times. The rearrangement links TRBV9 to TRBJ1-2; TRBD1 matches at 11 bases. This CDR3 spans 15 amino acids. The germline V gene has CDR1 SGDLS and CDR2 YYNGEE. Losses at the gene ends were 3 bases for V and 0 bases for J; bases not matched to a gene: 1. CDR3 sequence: CASSGTGGSNYGYTF. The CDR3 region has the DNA TGTGCCAGCAGCGGGACAGGGGGCTCTAACTATGGCTACACCTTC.

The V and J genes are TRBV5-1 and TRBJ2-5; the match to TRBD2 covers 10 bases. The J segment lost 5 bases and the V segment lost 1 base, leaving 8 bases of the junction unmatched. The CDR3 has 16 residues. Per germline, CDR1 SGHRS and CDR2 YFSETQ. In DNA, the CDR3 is TGCGCCAGCAGCTTGATCCCTACTAGCGGGAAGGAGACCCAGTACTTC. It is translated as CASSLIPTSGKETQYF.

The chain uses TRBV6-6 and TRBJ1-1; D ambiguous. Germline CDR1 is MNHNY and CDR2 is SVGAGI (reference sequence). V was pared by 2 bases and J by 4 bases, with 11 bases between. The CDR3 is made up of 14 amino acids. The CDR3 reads CASSYSGRPTEAFF. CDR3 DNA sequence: TGTGCCAGCAGTTACAGTGGCCGCCCCACTGAAGCTTTCTTT.

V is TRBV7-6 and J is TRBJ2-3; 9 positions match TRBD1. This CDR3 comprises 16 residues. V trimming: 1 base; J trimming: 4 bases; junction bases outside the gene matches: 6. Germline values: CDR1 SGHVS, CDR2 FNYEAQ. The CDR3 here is CASSLVTGGLPDTQYF. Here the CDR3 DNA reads TGTGCCAGCAGCTTAGTAACAGGGGGCCTCCCAGATACGCAGTATTTT.

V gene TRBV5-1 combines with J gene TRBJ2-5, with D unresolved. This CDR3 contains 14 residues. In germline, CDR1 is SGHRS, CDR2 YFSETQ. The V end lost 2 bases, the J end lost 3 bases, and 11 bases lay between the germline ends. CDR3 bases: TGCGCCAGCAGCTTAACGGCGGCGAAAGAGACCCAGTACTTC. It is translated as CASSLTAAKETQYF.

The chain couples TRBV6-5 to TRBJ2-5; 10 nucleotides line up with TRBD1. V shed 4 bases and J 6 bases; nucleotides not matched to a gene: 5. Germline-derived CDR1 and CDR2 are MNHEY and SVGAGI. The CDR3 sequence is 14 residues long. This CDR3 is CASSLTGGAKTQYF. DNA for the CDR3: TGTGCCAGCAGTTTGACAGGGGGCGCGAAGACCCAGTACTTC.

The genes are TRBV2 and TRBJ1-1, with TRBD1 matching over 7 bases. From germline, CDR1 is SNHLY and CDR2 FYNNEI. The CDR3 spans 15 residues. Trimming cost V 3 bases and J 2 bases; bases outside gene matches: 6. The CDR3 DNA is TGTGCCAGCAGTGAGGTGGACAGGATTAACACTGAAGCTTTCTTT. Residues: CASSEVDRINTEAFF.